This TCR beta chain was found in a study of control samples from healthy donors and cancer patients. The table came from immunoSEQ multiplex PCR; TCRdb's copy has only in-frame clones and leaves some out. Of roughly 100,000 clones listed, 88% are singletons. The CDR3 has 15 amino acids. Losses at the gene ends were 0 bases for V and 6 bases for J; bases not matched to a gene: 0. Germline CDR1 is MNHEY and CDR2 is SMNVEV (reference sequence). The TCR sequence derives from a man aged 25 to 40 in good health. The genes are TRBV27 and TRBJ1-6; 9 bases line up with TRBD1. The source material was blood. As DNA, the CDR3 is TGTGCCAGCAGTTTATCGGGACAGGGTAATTCACCCCTCCACTTT. The encoded protein is CASSLSGQGNSPLHF.